The 26 T cell receptor beta chains below come from one sample, sequenced in a study of blood T cell repertoires in COVID-19. Clones were read by immunoSEQ multiplex PCR, and TCRdb kept only the in-frame ones, dropping some. The data contain tens of thousands of clones, around 90% of them singletons. The sequenced sample was peripheral blood. The receptors derive from a man aged 50 or older with active COVID-19.

The chain couples TRBV5-1 to TRBJ1-2; D is unclear. Germline CDR1 SGHRS, CDR2 YFSETQ. The CDR3 is 13 residues long. V lost 4 bases and J 6 bases, leaving 13 bases between the germline ends. CDR3 loop: CASSLGDMDGYTF. The CDR3 DNA reads TGCGCCAGCAGCCTCGGGGATATGGATGGCTACACCTTC.

The rearrangement uses TRBV25-1 and TRBJ1-5; 9 bases line up with TRBD1. The CDR3 has 14 residues. After removal of 7 bases from V and 2 bases from J, the junction contained 3 bases not matched to a gene. CDR1 is MGHDK and CDR2 is SYGVNS in the germline V gene. The CDR3 protein is CASKGQGGNQPQHF. CDR3 coding DNA: TGTGCCAGCAAGGGACAGGGAGGCAATCAGCCCCAGCATTTT.

The rearrangement links TRBV13 to TRBJ1-2, with D possibly TRBD1 on 6 matching bases. Germline V gene data show CDR1 as PRHDT and CDR2 as FYEKMQ (reference sequence). V dropped 0 bases and J dropped 4 bases, with 15 bases sitting between them. The CDR3 length is 16 residues. The CDR3 DNA is TGTGCCAGCAGCTTAGGTCGGAGTAGGGGGGGCTATGGCTACACCTTC. Amino acids: CASSLGRSRGGYGYTF.

The V call is TRBV18, the J call TRBJ2-2; D is unclear. The CDR3 runs 12 residues. CDR1 is KGHSH and CDR2 is LQKENI in the germline V gene. V dropped 3 bases and J dropped 3 bases, with 2 bases sitting between them. CDR3 protein: CASSPYTGELFF. In DNA, the CDR3 is TGTGCCAGCTCACCCTACACCGGGGAGCTGTTTTTT.

V and J are TRBV7-9 and TRBJ1-6; D gene uncertain. In germline, CDR1 is SEHNR, CDR2 FQNEAQ (reference sequence). Between the trimmed V and J ends, which lost 1 base and 5 bases, there was a span of 12 bases. CDR3 length: 16 residues. CDR3 protein: CASSLGRVGNNSPLHF. CDR3 DNA sequence: TGTGCCAGCAGCTTAGGGAGGGTCGGGAATAATTCACCCCTCCACTTT.

The chain couples TRBV5-6 to TRBJ2-3, with D tentatively TRBD2 (6 bases). Germline CDR1 is SGHDT and CDR2 is YYEEEE. The CDR3 loop spans 15 amino acids. Trimming removed 1 base from V and 2 bases from J, with 11 bases in between. CDR3 in amino acids: CASSLFAGFTDTQYF. The CDR3 DNA is TGTGCCAGCAGCTTGTTTGCGGGATTCACAGATACGCAGTATTTT.

This clone was counted between two and nine times. This chain connects TRBV6-2 or TRBV6-3 to TRBJ2-7; no reliable D call. V lost 5 bases and J 6 bases, leaving 17 bases between the germline ends. The CDR3 length is 14 residues. The germline CDR1 and CDR2 sequences are MNHEY and SVGEGT. The CDR3 sequence is CASSRLLYGGEQYF. CDR3 sequence (DNA): TGTGCCAGCAGTCGCCTCCTTTACGGCGGCGAGCAGTACTTC.

In DNA form, the CDR3 reads TGCGCCAGCAGCCAGGGACTAGCGGGAGGAGGAGCCGGGGAGCTGTTTTTT. It codes for CASSQGLAGGGAGELFF. This chain joins TRBV5-1 and TRBJ2-2, with TRBD2 matching over 15 bases. Trimming took 4 bases from V and 6 from J; bases not matched to a gene: 7. Looked up from germline, CDR1 is SGHRS and CDR2 is YFSETQ. The CDR3 is 17 residues long.

The J gene is TRBJ2-5, the V gene TRBV11-3; 11 nucleotides align to TRBD2. Germline-derived CDR1 and CDR2 are SGHNT and YENEEA. The V and J ends lost 5 bases and 4 bases, in that order; junction bases with no gene match: 3. The CDR3 consists of 14 residues. CDR3 nucleotides: TGTGCCAGCAGCCATAGCGGGAGGGGAGAGACCCAGTACTTC. Translated, it gives CASSHSGRGETQYF.

The gene calls are TRBV28 and TRBJ2-3; TRBD2 matches 12 bases. The CDR3 length is 18 residues. CDR1 is MDHEN and CDR2 is SYDVKM in the germline V gene. V lost 2 bases to trimming and J lost 2 bases; unmatched junction nucleotides: 8. In DNA, the CDR3 is TGTGCCAGCAGTTTAAGGGCTAGCGGGAGGGTTTTCACAGATACGCAGTATTTT. Its protein product is CASSLRASGRVFTDTQYF.

V usage is TRBV20-1 and J usage is TRBJ1-1, with D maybe TRBD1 (6 bases). V was clipped by 5 bases and J by 8 bases, with 9 bases between them. The length of the CDR3 is 10 residues. Germline loops: CDR1 DFQATT, CDR2 SNEGSKA (reference sequence). CDR3 region: CSAQRGEAFF. The DNA for the CDR3 is TGCAGTGCTCAGAGGGGGGAAGCTTTCTTT.

This chain joins TRBV9 and TRBJ1-2; TRBD1 is a possible D gene (5 bases). CDR1 and CDR2 (germline): SGDLS, YYNGEE. The CDR3 is made up of 15 amino acids. The V end lost 3 bases, the J end lost 4 bases, and 16 bases lay between the germline ends. CDR3 in amino acids: CASSDDRTFSYGYTF. Written as DNA, the CDR3 is TGTGCCAGCAGCGATGACAGAACCTTCTCCTATGGCTACACCTTC.

This chain links TRBV29-1 with TRBJ2-7, with 11 nucleotides matching TRBD1. The CDR3 covers 14 residues. With 6 bases clipped from V and 1 base from J, the junction kept 5 bases outside the gene matches. Germline CDR1 and CDR2: SQVTM and ANQGSEA. CDR3 protein: CSVAGQGASYEQYF. The CDR3 DNA is TGCAGCGTCGCCGGACAGGGGGCGTCCTACGAGCAGTACTTC.

V is TRBV6-5 and J is TRBJ2-1, with D possibly matching TRBD1 (5 bases). The CDR3 runs to 15 residues. From germline, CDR1 is MNHEY and CDR2 SVGAGI. Trimming removed 6 bases from V and 9 bases from J, with 21 bases in between. CDR3: CASRQGLQVNSEQFF. The CDR3 DNA reads as TGTGCCAGCAGGCAGGGCCTTCAGGTTAATAGTGAGCAGTTCTTC.

This clone was recorded once. The rearrangement joins TRBV2 to TRBJ1-1, with D maybe TRBD1 (5 bases). CDR3 size: 14 residues. Per the germline V gene, CDR1 is SNHLY and CDR2 is FYNNEI. Trimming shortened V by 6 bases and J by 1 base, and 12 bases separated the two germline ends. The DNA of the CDR3 is TGTGCCAGCAGGAAAATGACAGCGAACACTGAAGCTTTCTTT. It translates to CASRKMTANTEAFF.

V usage is TRBV7-6 and J usage is TRBJ2-2; 9 bases match TRBD2. After removal of 2 bases from V and 4 bases from J, the junction contained 11 bases not matched to a gene. Germline-derived CDR1 and CDR2 are SGHVS and FNYEAQ. There are 18 residues in the CDR3. The CDR3 nucleotides are TGTGCCAGCAGCTTATTAGCCTCGACTAGCGGCGGCACCGGGGAGCTGTTTTTT. As protein: CASSLLASTSGGTGELFF.

The gene calls are TRBV19 and TRBJ1-4, with a tentative D call TRBD1 (5 bases). Trimming took off 7 bases at V and 5 bases at J, with 14 bases between the two ends. There are 14 residues in the CDR3. Germline V gives CDR1 LNHDA, CDR2 SQIVND (reference sequence). The CDR3 region is CASKGVDNNEKLFF. The DNA of the CDR3 is TGTGCCAGTAAGGGCGTGGACAACAATGAAAAACTGTTTTTT.

The gene calls are TRBV5-1 and TRBJ1-1, with 8 bases matching TRBD1. With V trimmed by 0 bases and J by 1 base, 5 bases remained unmatched. The CDR3 runs to 16 residues. Germline lookup yields CDR1 SGHRS and CDR2 YFSETQ. The CDR3 coding sequence is TGCGCCAGCAGCTTGGATGGACAGGGCACGAACACTGAAGCTTTCTTT. This translates into CASSLDGQGTNTEAFF.

The sample holds one count of this clone. The chain joins TRBV7-3 to TRBJ2-1, with 8 bases aligning to TRBD2. The junction had 2 bases not matched to a gene; V was cut back by 4 bases and J by 0 bases. The CDR3 is made up of 15 amino acids. Germline V gene data show CDR1 as SGHTA and CDR2 as FQGTGA. CDR3 nucleotide sequence: TGTGCCAGCAGCTCCGGGGGGGCCTCCTACAATGAGCAGTTCTTC. This encodes CASSSGGASYNEQFF.

The rearrangement joins TRBV7-9 to TRBJ2-4; no definite D call. Germline loops: CDR1 SEHNR, CDR2 FQNEAQ (reference sequence). Trimming took off 2 bases at V and 6 bases at J, with 8 bases between the two ends. The CDR3 is made up of 13 amino acids. The chain's CDR3 is CASSLSRANIQYF. The CDR3 nucleotides are TGTGCCAGCAGCTTAAGTCGAGCAAACATTCAGTACTTC.

This clone was picked up a small number of times. CDR3 residues: CASSPPGVQFF. In nucleotides, the CDR3 is TGTGCCAGCAGCCCACCGGGGGTCCAGTTCTTC. This sequence joins TRBV11-3 and TRBJ2-1; D is possibly TRBD2 (6 bases). V gave up 5 bases and J gave up 13 bases, with 12 bases separating them. The CDR3 loop spans 11 amino acids. Germline CDR1 and CDR2: SGHNT and YENEEA.

The CDR3 region has the DNA TGCGCCAGCAGCTTCGGGACAGGGCAGGAGACCCAGTACTTC. Protein: CASSFGTGQETQYF. The chain is built from TRBV5-1 and TRBJ2-5, with 9 positions matching TRBD1. Per the germline V gene, CDR1 is SGHRS and CDR2 is YFSETQ. V shed 2 bases and J 5 bases; nucleotides not matched to a gene: 4. The CDR3 loop spans 14 amino acids.

This clone was seen more than once but under ten times. J is TRBJ1-2 and V is TRBV5-1; D uncertain. The CDR3 is made up of 13 amino acids. Germline V gene sequence: CDR1 SGHRS, CDR2 YFSETQ. V shed 5 bases and J shed 4 bases, with 12 bases lying between them. CDR3 bases: TGCGCCAGCAGGGCTAAAGGAGTCTATGGCTACACCTTC. Its translation: CASRAKGVYGYTF.

This chain joins TRBV11-2 and TRBJ2-1, with 7 bases matching TRBD1. V shed 6 bases and J 8 bases; nucleotides not matched to a gene: 10. This CDR3 is built from 14 residues. Germline CDR1 is SGHAT and CDR2 is FQNNGV. The CDR3 region has the DNA TGTGCCAGCAGAGGGGACAGTCAAGGGGATGAGCAGTTCTTC. Amino acids: CASRGDSQGDEQFF.

CDR3 in amino acids: CASSVNPASDSPLHF. CDR3 in DNA: TGTGCCAGCAGCGTGAATCCCGCCAGCGATTCACCCCTCCACTTT. The rearrangement links TRBV9 to TRBJ1-6; D is undetermined. Germline V gene sequence: CDR1 SGDLS, CDR2 YYNGEE. This CDR3 is built from 15 residues. V lost 2 bases to trimming and J lost 8 bases, with 14 bases between them.

The chain joins TRBV25-1 to TRBJ1-4; 8 positions agree with TRBD1. Germline V gene sequence: CDR1 MGHDK, CDR2 SYGVNS. The V segment lost 4 bases and the J segment 7 bases; nucleotides outside the gene matches: 8. This CDR3 has 15 amino acids. CDR3 protein: CASSVGQGIGEKLFF. CDR3 in DNA: TGTGCCAGCAGTGTCGGACAGGGAATTGGTGAAAAACTGTTTTTT.